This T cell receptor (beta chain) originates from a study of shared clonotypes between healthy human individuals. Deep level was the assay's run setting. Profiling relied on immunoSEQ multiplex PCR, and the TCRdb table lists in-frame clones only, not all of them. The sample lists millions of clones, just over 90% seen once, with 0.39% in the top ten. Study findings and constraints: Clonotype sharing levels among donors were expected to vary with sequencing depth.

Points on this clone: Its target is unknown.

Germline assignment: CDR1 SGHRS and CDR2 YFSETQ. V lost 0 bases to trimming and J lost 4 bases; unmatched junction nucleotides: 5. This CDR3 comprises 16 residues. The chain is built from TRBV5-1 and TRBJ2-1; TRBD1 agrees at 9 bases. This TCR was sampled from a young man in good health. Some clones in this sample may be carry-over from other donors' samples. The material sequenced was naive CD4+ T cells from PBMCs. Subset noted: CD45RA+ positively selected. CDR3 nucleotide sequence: TGCGCCAGCAGCTTGGAAGAGGGACAGGGTTACAATGAGCAGTTCTTC. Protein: CASSLEEGQGYNEQFF.